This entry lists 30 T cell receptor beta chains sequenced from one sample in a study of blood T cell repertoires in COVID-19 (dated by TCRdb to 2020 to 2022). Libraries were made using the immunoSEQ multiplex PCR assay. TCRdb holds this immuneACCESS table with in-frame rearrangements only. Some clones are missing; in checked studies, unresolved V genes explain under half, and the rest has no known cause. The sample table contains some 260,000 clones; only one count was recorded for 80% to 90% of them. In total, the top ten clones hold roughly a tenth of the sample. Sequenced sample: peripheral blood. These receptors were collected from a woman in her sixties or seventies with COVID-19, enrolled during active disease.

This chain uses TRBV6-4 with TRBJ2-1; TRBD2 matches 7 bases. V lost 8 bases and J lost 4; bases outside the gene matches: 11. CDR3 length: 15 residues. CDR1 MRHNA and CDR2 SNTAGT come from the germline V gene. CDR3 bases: TGTGCCAGCTCGGCGGGAGCGAATATATACAATGAGCAGTTCTTC. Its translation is CASSAGANIYNEQFF.

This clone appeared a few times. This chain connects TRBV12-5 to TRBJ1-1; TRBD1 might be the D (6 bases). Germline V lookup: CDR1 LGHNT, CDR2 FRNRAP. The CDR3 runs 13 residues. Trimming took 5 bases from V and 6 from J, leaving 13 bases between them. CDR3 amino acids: CASGLTGGPEAFF. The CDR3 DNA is TGTGCTAGTGGTCTCACGGGGGGCCCTGAAGCTTTCTTT.

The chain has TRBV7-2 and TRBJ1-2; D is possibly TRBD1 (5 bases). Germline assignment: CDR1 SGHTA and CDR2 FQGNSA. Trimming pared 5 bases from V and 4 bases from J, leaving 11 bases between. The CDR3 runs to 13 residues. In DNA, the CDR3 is TGTGCCAGCAGCACGACAGCCATCTATGGCTACACCTTC. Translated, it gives CASSTTAIYGYTF.

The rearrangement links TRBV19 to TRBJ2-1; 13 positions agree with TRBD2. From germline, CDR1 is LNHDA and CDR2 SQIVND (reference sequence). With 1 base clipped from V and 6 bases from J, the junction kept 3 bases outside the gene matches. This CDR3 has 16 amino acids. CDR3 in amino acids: CASSIVGTSGVNEQFF. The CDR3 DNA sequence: TGTGCCAGTAGTATAGTTGGGACTAGCGGGGTCAATGAGCAGTTCTTC.

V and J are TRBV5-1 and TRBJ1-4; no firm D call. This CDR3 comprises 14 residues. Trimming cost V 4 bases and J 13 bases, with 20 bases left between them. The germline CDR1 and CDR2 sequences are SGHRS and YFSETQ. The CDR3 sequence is CASSRRYAMEGLFF. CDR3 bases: TGCGCCAGCAGCCGACGTTATGCTATGGAGGGACTGTTTTTT.

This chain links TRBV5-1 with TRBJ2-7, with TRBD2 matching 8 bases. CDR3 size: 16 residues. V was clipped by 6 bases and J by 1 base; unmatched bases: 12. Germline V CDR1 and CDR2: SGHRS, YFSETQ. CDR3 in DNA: TGCGCCAGCACGCCTAGCAGCGGGAGTAAATCCTACGAGCAGTACTTC. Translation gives CASTPSSGSKSYEQYF.

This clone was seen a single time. The chain's CDR3 is CASSLLATGGYTF. The CDR3 nucleotides are TGTGCCAGCAGTTTATTAGCGACAGGGGGCTACACCTTC. The chain recombines TRBV12-3 or TRBV12-4 with TRBJ1-2, with TRBD1 matching over 7 bases. Germline trimming cut 2 bases from V and 8 bases from J; bases unmatched to any gene: 5. The CDR3 is 13 residues long.

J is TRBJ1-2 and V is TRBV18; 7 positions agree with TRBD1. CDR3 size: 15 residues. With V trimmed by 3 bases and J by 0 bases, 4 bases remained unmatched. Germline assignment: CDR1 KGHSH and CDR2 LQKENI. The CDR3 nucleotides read TGTGCCAGCTCACCGGGACAGAGAACTAACTATGGCTACACCTTC. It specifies CASSPGQRTNYGYTF.

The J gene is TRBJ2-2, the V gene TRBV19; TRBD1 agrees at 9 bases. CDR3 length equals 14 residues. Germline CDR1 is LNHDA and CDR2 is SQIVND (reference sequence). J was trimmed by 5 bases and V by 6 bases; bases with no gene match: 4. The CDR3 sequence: CASSGTGRTGELFF. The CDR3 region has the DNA TGTGCCAGTAGCGGGACAGGGCGGACCGGGGAGCTGTTTTTT.

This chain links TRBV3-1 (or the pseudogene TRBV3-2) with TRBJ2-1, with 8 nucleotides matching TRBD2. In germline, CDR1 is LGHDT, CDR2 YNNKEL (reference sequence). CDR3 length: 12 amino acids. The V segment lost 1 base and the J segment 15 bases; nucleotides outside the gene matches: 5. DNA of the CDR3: TGTGCCAGCAGCCAAGTCCCGGGAGGGCCGTTCTTC. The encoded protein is CASSQVPGGPFF.

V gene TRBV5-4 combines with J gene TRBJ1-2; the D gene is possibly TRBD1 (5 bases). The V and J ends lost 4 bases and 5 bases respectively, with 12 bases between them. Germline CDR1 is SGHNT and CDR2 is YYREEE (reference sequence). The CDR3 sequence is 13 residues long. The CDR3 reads CASSPGLWYGYTF. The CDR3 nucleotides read TGTGCCAGCAGCCCGGGACTTTGGTATGGCTACACCTTC.

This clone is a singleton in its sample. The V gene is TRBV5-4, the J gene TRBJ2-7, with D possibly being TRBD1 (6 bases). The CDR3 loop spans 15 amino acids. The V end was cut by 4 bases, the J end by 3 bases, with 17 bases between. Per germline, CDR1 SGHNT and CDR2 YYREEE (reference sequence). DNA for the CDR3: TGTGCCAGCAGCGCCAACCCTCGGACAGTCTACGAGCAGTACTTC. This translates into CASSANPRTVYEQYF.

The chain's CDR3 is CASSLGTSGSSYEQYF. CDR3 in DNA: TGTGCCAGCAGCCTTGGGACTAGCGGGAGCTCCTACGAGCAGTACTTC. V is TRBV5-6 and J is TRBJ2-7; 14 bases fit TRBD2. With V trimmed by 4 bases and J by 0 bases, 3 bases remained unmatched. Germline CDR1 is SGHDT and CDR2 is YYEEEE. The CDR3 runs to 16 residues.

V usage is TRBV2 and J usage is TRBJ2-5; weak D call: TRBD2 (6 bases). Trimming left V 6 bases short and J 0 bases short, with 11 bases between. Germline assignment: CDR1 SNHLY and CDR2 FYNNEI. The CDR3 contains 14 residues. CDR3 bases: TGTGCCAGCAGCAAGGACTACAACCAAGAGACCCAGTACTTC. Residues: CASSKDYNQETQYF.

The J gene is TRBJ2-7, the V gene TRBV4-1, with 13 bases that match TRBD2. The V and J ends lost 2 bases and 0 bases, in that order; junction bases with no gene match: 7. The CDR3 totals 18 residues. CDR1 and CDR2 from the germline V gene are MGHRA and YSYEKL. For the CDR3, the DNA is TGCGCCAGCAGCCAATTCAAACTAGCGGGAGGGGGCTCCTACGAGCAGTACTTC. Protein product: CASSQFKLAGGGSYEQYF.

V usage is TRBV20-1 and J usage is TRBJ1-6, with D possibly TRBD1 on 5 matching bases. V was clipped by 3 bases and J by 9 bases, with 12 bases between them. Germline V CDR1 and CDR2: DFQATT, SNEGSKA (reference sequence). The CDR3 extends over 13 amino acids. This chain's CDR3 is CSASQGAGSPLHF. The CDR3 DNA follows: TGCAGTGCTAGTCAAGGGGCAGGTTCACCCCTCCACTTT.

CDR3 region: CASGLPGQVYNEQFF. CDR3 coding DNA: TGTGCCAGCGGGTTACCGGGACAGGTCTACAATGAGCAGTTCTTC. V and J are TRBV28 and TRBJ2-1, with 8 bases matching TRBD1. The germline V gene has CDR1 MDHEN and CDR2 SYDVKM. Trimming took 8 bases from V and 3 from J; bases not matched to a gene: 9. This CDR3 region has 15 residues.

CDR3 sequence reads: CASSFPWDRNEQYF. CDR3 nucleotides: TGTGCCAGCAGCTTCCCCTGGGACAGGAACGAGCAGTACTTC. The chain employs TRBV7-9 and TRBJ2-7; TRBD1 agrees at 8 bases. In germline, CDR1 is SEHNR, CDR2 FQNEAQ (reference sequence). With V trimmed by 3 bases and J by 5 bases, 6 bases remained unmatched. The CDR3 sequence is 14 residues long.

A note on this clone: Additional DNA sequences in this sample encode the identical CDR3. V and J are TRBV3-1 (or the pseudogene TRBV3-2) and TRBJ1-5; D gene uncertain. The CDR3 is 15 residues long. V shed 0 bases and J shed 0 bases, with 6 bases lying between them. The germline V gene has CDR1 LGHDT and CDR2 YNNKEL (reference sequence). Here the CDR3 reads CASSQDLYSNQPQHF. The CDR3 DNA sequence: TGTGCCAGCAGCCAAGATCTGTATAGCAATCAGCCCCAGCATTTT.

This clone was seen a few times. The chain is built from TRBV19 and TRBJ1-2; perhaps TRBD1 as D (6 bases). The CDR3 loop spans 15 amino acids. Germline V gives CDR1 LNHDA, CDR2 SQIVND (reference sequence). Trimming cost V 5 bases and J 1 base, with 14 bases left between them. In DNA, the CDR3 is TGTGCCAGTAGTTTCGGACAGACAAATAACTATGGCTACACCTTC. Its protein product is CASSFGQTNNYGYTF. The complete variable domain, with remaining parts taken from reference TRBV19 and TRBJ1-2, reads DGGITQSPKYLFRKEGQNVTLSCEQNLNHDAMYWYRQDPGQGLRLIYYSQIVNDFQKGDIAEGYSVSREKKESFPLTVTSAQKNPTAFYLCASSFGQTNNYGYTFGSGTRLTVV.

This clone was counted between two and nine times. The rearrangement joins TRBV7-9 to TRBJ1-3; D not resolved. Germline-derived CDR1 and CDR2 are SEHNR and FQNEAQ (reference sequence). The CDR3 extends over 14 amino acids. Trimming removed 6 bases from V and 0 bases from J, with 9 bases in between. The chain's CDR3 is CASSDRSSGNTIYF. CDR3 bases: TGTGCCAGCAGTGACCGGAGCTCTGGAAACACCATATATTTT.

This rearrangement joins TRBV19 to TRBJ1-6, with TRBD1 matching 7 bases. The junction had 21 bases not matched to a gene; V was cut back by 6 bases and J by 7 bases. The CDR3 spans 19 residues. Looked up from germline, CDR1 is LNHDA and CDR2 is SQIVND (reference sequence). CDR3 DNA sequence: TGTGCCAGTAGCCTACAGGGGCCCCGTGGAATATCGAGAAATTCACCCCTCCACTTT. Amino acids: CASSLQGPRGISRNSPLHF.

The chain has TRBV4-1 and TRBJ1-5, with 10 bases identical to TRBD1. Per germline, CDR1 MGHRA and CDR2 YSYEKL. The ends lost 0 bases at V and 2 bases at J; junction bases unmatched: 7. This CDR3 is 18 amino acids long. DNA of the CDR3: TGCGCCAGCAGCCAAGAACTTGACAGGGGGCCACGCAATCAGCCCCAGCATTTT. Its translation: CASSQELDRGPRNQPQHF.

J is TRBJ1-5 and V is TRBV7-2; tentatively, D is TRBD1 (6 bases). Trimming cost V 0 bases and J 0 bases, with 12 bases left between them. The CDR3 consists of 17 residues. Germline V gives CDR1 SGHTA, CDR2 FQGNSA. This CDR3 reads CASSLAPTGYSNQPQHF. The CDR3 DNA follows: TGTGCCAGCAGCTTAGCCCCGACAGGTTATAGCAATCAGCCCCAGCATTTT. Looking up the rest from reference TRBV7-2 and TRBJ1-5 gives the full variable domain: GAGVSQSPSNKVTEKGKDVELRCDPISGHTALYWYRQSLGQGLEFLIYFQGNSAPDKSGLPSDRFSAERTGGSVSTLTIQRTQQEDSAVYLCASSLAPTGYSNQPQHFGDGTRLSIL.

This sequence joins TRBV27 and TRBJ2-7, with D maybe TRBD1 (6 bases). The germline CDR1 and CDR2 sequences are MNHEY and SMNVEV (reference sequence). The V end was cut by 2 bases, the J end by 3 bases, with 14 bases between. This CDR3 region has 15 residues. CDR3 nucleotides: TGTGCCAGCAGTTTAAAACAGGGTTATTTCTACGAGCAGTACTTC. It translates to CASSLKQGYFYEQYF.

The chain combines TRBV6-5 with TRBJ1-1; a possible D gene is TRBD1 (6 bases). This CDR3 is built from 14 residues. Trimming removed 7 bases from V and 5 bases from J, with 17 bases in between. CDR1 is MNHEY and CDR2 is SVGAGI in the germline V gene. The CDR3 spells CASTTQGFGTEAFF. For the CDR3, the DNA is TGTGCCAGCACCACACAGGGTTTTGGTACTGAAGCTTTCTTT.

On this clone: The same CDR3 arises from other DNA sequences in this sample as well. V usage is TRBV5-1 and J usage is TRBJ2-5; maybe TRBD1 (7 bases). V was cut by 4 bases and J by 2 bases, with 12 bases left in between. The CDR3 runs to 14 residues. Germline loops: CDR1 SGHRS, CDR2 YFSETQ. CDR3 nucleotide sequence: TGCGCCAGCAGCCGCGGGACAGCACAAGAGACCCAGTACTTC. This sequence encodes CASSRGTAQETQYF.

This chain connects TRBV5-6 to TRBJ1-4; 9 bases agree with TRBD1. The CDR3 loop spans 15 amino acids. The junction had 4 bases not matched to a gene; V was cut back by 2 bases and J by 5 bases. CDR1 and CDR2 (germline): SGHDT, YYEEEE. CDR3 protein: CASSLSTGGNEKLFF. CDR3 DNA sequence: TGTGCCAGCAGCTTATCGACAGGGGGGAATGAAAAACTGTTTTTT.

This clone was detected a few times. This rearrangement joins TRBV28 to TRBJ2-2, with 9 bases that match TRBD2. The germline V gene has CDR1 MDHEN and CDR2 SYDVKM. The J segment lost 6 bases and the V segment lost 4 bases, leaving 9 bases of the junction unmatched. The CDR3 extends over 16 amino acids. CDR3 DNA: TGTGCCAGCAGTTCCATAGCGGGAGAAGGTTCCGGGGAGCTGTTTTTT. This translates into CASSSIAGEGSGELFF.

The CDR3 nucleotides read TGCGCCAGCAGCCCTCCCTGGCCCAGCTCTGGAAACACCATATATTTT. This sequence encodes CASSPPWPSSGNTIYF. The V gene is TRBV10-1, the J gene TRBJ1-3; unclear D gene. Per germline, CDR1 WNHNN and CDR2 SYGVQD (reference sequence). The CDR3 consists of 16 residues. Trimming shortened V by 6 bases and J by 0 bases, and 15 bases separated the two germline ends.